This TCR beta chain was retrieved from a study of blood T cell repertoires in COVID-19. Turning to the study itself: The United States, Italy and Spain supplied acute and convalescent COVID-19 samples. Nucleic acid was either cDNA or gDNA, and it came from T cells, B-cell-depleted T cells, or PBMCs.

This CDR3 is built from 14 residues. Germline lookup yields CDR1 SGHNT and CDR2 YYREEE (reference sequence). The germline V and J ends were trimmed by 5 bases and 6 bases, with 15 bases remaining between them. Sequencing was performed with immunoSEQ multiplex PCR; in TCRdb, only in-frame clones are kept and a portion is missing. The repertoire holds fewer than 60,000 clones, with over 65% as singletons. J is TRBJ2-1 and V is TRBV5-4, with D maybe TRBD1 (5 bases). Sequenced sample: peripheral blood. The clonotype comes from a man aged 80 or over with COVID-19, enrolled during active disease. CDR3 DNA sequence: TGTGCCAGCAGTCTGTCTATCCAGGGCAATGAGCAGTTCTTC. Translated, it gives CASSLSIQGNEQFF. The variable domain in full, completed from reference TRBV5-4 and TRBJ2-1, reads ETGVTQSPTHLIKTRGQQVTLRCSSQSGHNTVSWYQQALGQGPQFIFQYYREEENGRGNFPPRFSGLQFPNYSSELNVNALELDDSALYLCASSLSIQGNEQFFGPGTRLTVL.